These 11 T cell receptor beta chains were all obtained from the same sample, sequenced in a study of T cell repertoires in cytomegalovirus infection. TCRdb reanalysed the reads using MiXCR and keeps one entry per CDR3 protein. Of about 230,000 distinct CDR3 sequences listed, under 8.5% are singletons. Sequencing input: PBMCs. These receptors were obtained from a human donor in good health (CMV status not recorded). Some clones in this sample may be carry-over from other donors' samples.

This rearrangement joins TRBV29-1 to TRBJ1-3; 7 positions agree with TRBD1. From germline, CDR1 is SQVTM and CDR2 ANQGSEA. This CDR3 contains 13 residues. The V and J ends lost 3 bases and 2 bases, in that order; junction bases with no gene match: 1. CDR3 in DNA: TGCAGCGTTGAGACAGGGACTGGAAACACCATATATTTT. Amino acids: CSVETGTGNTIYF.

This clonotype showed up just a few times. The J gene is TRBJ1-4, the V gene TRBV6-5; TRBD1 agrees at 12 bases. The CDR3 length is 18 residues. Trimming at V came to 0 bases and at J to 5 bases, leaving 7 bases not matched to a gene. Germline CDR1 reads MNHEY; CDR2 reads SVGAGI. The CDR3 DNA reads TGTGCCAGCAGTTACTCGACGGGACAGGGGGCTTCAAATGAAAAACTGTTTTTT. This translates into CASSYSTGQGASNEKLFF.

The chain recombines TRBV2 with TRBJ2-2, with D maybe TRBD2 (6 bases). The ends were cut back, 7 bases at V and 6 bases at J, with 15 bases in the middle. Looked up from germline, CDR1 is SNHLY and CDR2 is FYNNEI. The CDR3 is made up of 14 amino acids. CDR3 protein: CASTLGGWSGELFF. Written as DNA, the CDR3 is TGTGCCAGCACCCTTGGAGGGTGGTCCGGGGAGCTGTTTTTT.

The table lists this clonotype with a few counts. DNA for the CDR3: TGTGCCACCAGCGGGGCCGGGACAGAAGAGACCCAGTACTTC. Protein: CATSGAGTEETQYF. The chain carries TRBV15 and TRBJ2-5; TRBD1 agrees at 7 bases. Germline loops: CDR1 LNHNV, CDR2 YYDKDF (reference sequence). The V and J ends lost 5 bases and 3 bases, in that order; junction bases with no gene match: 6. The CDR3 spans 14 residues.

This clonotype appeared many times. This chain links TRBV6-2 or TRBV6-3 with TRBJ2-1; maybe TRBD2 (6 bases). CDR1 and CDR2 (germline): MNHEY, SVGEGT. This CDR3 has 14 residues. V gave up 4 bases and J gave up 3 bases, with 10 bases separating them. The CDR3 loop is CASSLVADYNEQFF. CDR3 in DNA: TGTGCCAGCAGTTTGGTAGCGGACTACAATGAGCAGTTCTTC.

The chain carries TRBV2 and TRBJ2-5; 7 positions match TRBD2. The length of the CDR3 is 13 residues. The germline gives CDR1 SNHLY, CDR2 FYNNEI. The V segment lost 4 bases and the J segment 3 bases; nucleotides outside the gene matches: 2. The CDR3 spells CASSGTREETQYF. The CDR3 nucleotides read TGTGCCAGCAGTGGGACTAGAGAAGAGACCCAGTACTTC.

This clonotype has ten or more counts. CDR3 residues: CASSASSGGANEQFF. The CDR3 bases are TGTGCCAGCAGCGCCTCTAGCGGGGGGGCCAATGAGCAGTTCTTC. The V and J genes are TRBV7-6 and TRBJ2-1; TRBD2 aligns across 12 bases. Germline V CDR1 and CDR2: SGHVS, FNYEAQ. Unmatched junction bases numbered 5, after V lost 5 bases and J lost 6 bases. This CDR3 comprises 15 residues.

This clonotype was found a few times. This chain connects TRBV29-1 to TRBJ1-4, with no clear D. Per germline, CDR1 SQVTM and CDR2 ANQGSEA. The CDR3 spans 13 residues. Between the trimmed V and J ends, which lost 7 bases and 16 bases, there was a span of 25 bases. The CDR3 here is CSAGEAPSSRPFF. CDR3 bases: TGCAGCGCTGGAGAGGCGCCCAGTAGTCGACCGTTTTTT. Full variable domain (missing parts from reference TRBV29-1 and TRBJ1-4): SAVISQKPSRDICQRGTSLTIQCQVDSQVTMMFWYRQQPGQSLTLIATANQGSEATYESGFVIDKFPISRPNLTFSTLTVSNMSPEDSSIYLCSAGEAPSSRPFFGSGTQLSVL.

This clonotype has a count of ten or more. The chain joins TRBV4-2 to TRBJ1-1; 8 nucleotides line up with TRBD1. V gave up 6 bases and J gave up 7 bases; unmatched junction bases: 7. The CDR3 contains 13 residues. Looked up from germline, CDR1 is LGHNA and CDR2 is YNFKEQ. CDR3 region: CASSRSGQDEAFF. In nucleotides, the CDR3 is TGTGCCAGCAGTCGTTCGGGACAGGATGAAGCTTTCTTT.

At least ten counts were recorded for this clonotype. The genes are TRBV28 and TRBJ1-6; 7 bases map to TRBD1. J gave up 8 bases and V 6 bases, and 16 bases lay outside the gene matches. The CDR3 runs 17 residues. Germline CDR1 and CDR2: MDHEN and SYDVKM. CDR3 sequence (DNA): TGTGCCAGCAGCGATATTACAGGACAGGCCCTGGATTCACCCCTCCACTTT. It translates to CASSDITGQALDSPLHF. Full variable domain (remainder filled in from reference TRBV28 and TRBJ1-6): DVKVTQSSRYLVKRTGEKVFLECVQDMDHENMFWYRQDPGLGLRLIYFSYDVKMKEKGDIPEGYSVSREKKERFSLILESASTNQTSMYLCASSDITGQALDSPLHFGNGTRLTVT.

This clonotype was detected many times. The chain uses TRBV6-6 and TRBJ2-1; 8 bases are a match to TRBD2. This CDR3 region has 15 residues. Looked up from germline, CDR1 is MNHNY and CDR2 is SVGAGI (reference sequence). The V gene end was trimmed by 2 bases and the J gene end by 5 bases; junction bases not matched to a gene: 5. The CDR3 region is CASSYEAGAHNEQFF. CDR3 in DNA: TGTGCCAGCAGTTACGAAGCGGGGGCTCACAATGAGCAGTTCTTC.